A selection of T cell receptor beta chains follows, all from one sample in a study of T cell responses to AZD1222 COVID-19 vaccine. Sequencing used immunoSEQ multiplex PCR; TCRdb keeps in-frame clones, though not all of them. This table has 120,000 or so clones, about 87% appearing once. Sequenced here: peripheral blood, sampled on day 0 of AZD1222 vaccination. The receptor set was obtained from an adult in good health. CDR3s include the opening cysteine and the closing phenylalanine or tryptophan. D genes are given only for firm matches. Rows may omit the clone size; those that give it use once, few, many or a size class.

clone_size	d_call	v_call	j_call	cdr3_nt	cdr3_aa
once	-	TRBV9	TRBJ2-2	TGTGCCAGCAGCCCAGAGGGATACACCGGGGAGCTGTTTTTT	CASSPEGYTGELFF
-	-	TRBV13	TRBJ2-7	TGTGCCAGCAGCTTAGCGGGACGGTACTACGAGCAGTACTTC	CASSLAGRYYEQYF
-	TRBD2	TRBV2	TRBJ2-1	TGTGCCAGCACTCCTTCTAGCGGGAGGGTCAATGAGCAGTTCTTC	CASTPSSGRVNEQFF
-	-	TRBV18	TRBJ2-3	TGTGCCAGCTCACCAAACTCCGTGGATACGCAGTATTTT	CASSPNSVDTQYF
once	-	TRBV5-8	TRBJ2-7	TGTGCCAGCAGCTTGGAGCCCTTC	CASSLEPF
-	TRBD1	TRBV5-5	TRBJ1-5	TGTGCCAGCAGCTTTGGGACAGGATATGGACAGCCCCAGCATTTT	CASSFGTGYGQPQHF
once	-	TRBV7-3	TRBJ1-2	TGTGCCAGCAGCGTGGGGAGGGGAGAGCATGGCTACACCTTC	CASSVGRGEHGYTF
few	-	TRBV25-1	TRBJ2-3	TGTGCCAGCAGTCCTAGGACAGATACGCAGTATTTT	CASSPRTDTQYF
-	TRBD2	TRBV5-1	TRBJ2-7	TGCGCCAGCAGCGCCGGGACTAGCGGCGAGCAGTACTTC	CASSAGTSGEQYF
few	TRBD2	TRBV6-2/TRBV6-3	TRBJ2-1	TGTGCCAGCAGTTACAAGGCCGGGCGCAGCGGGAGAGGGAATTCGGGGAATGAGCAGTTCTTC	CASSYKAGRSGRGNSGNEQFF
-	TRBD1	TRBV5-1	TRBJ2-1	TGCGCCAGCAGCCTCGGCGGGACAGGGGGCAACAATGAGCAGTTCTTC	CASSLGGTGGNNEQFF
few	-	TRBV5-4	TRBJ2-7	TGTGCCAGCAGCTTCCAGGGGGGCTCCTACGAGCAGTACTTC	CASSFQGGSYEQYF
-	-	TRBV9	TRBJ1-2	TGTGCCAGCAGCGGGGGCTTTAATGGCGGCTACACCTTC	CASSGGFNGGYTF
-	TRBD2	TRBV6-6	TRBJ2-7	TGTGCCAGCAGATTCCTAGCGGGCCTCTCCTACGAGCAGTACTTC	CASRFLAGLSYEQYF
-	-	TRBV5-1	TRBJ2-5	TGCGCCAGCAGCTTGGTAGCGACTCAAGAGACCCAGTACTTC	CASSLVATQETQYF
few	-	TRBV5-1	TRBJ2-7	TGCGCCAGCAGCTTAGGACACCTCTCCTACGAGCAGTACTTC	CASSLGHLSYEQYF
once	-	TRBV29-1	TRBJ1-1	TGCAGCGTTGAAAGCGCCCTCGGCGCAACTGAAGCTTTCTTT	CSVESALGATEAFF
-	-	TRBV5-4	TRBJ1-1	TGTGCCAGCAGCTTGGACAGTATGAACACTGAAGCTTTCTTT	CASSLDSMNTEAFF
-	TRBD1	TRBV11-2	TRBJ2-1	TGTGCCAGCAGCAGACGGACAGGGCAGGGCGACAATGAGCAGTTCTTC	CASSRRTGQGDNEQFF
few	TRBD1	TRBV6-5	TRBJ2-2	TGTGCCACATACAGGGGACCGAACACCGGGGAGCTGTTTTTT	CATYRGPNTGELFF
-	-	TRBV7-2	TRBJ1-4	TGTGCCAGCAGCCTCCGGGACATAGCTAATGAAAAACTGTTTTTT	CASSLRDIANEKLFF
-	-	TRBV6-5	TRBJ1-4	TGTGCCAGCGCGGGTGTAGTTCGTGGTGAAAAACTGTTTTTT	CASAGVVRGEKLFF
-	TRBD1	TRBV10-3	TRBJ1-1	TGTGCCATCAGTGAGTCGCCGGGACAGGGGAGGGTTGAAGCTTTCTTT	CAISESPGQGRVEAFF
-	TRBD1	TRBV2	TRBJ1-6	TGTGCCAGCAGTGGGGAGGGGGCTAATTCACCCCTCCACTTT	CASSGEGANSPLHF
-	-	TRBV4-1	TRBJ1-4	TGCGCCAGCGGAGACAGGCCGAATGAAAAACTGTTTTTT	CASGDRPNEKLFF
-	TRBD1	TRBV4-1	TRBJ1-5	TGCGCCAGCAGCCAAGAAGTGGGAACAGGGGTTCAGCCCCAGCATTTT	CASSQEVGTGVQPQHF
few	-	TRBV5-1	TRBJ2-7	TGCGCCAGCAGCTTGACCCCCTTCCCCGGGGAGCAGTACTTC	CASSLTPFPGEQYF
-	-	TRBV6-5	TRBJ2-7	TGTGCCAGCAGTAACGCAGGGTTACAGCAGTACTTC	CASSNAGLQQYF
-	-	TRBV19	TRBJ2-7	TGTGCCAGTACACGGACAGCTAGCTCCTACGAGCAGTACTTC	CASTRTASSYEQYF
-	-	TRBV6-5	TRBJ1-1	TGTGCCAGCAGTAGACAGATGAACACTGAAGCTTTCTTT	CASSRQMNTEAFF
few	-	TRBV5-8	TRBJ2-1	TGTGCCAGCAGCATCGGATCTCTCGAGCAGTTCTTC	CASSIGSLEQFF
-	-	TRBV15	TRBJ1-4	TGTGCCACCTCGACTCGAACTAATGAAAAACTGTTTTTT	CATSTRTNEKLFF
once	TRBD2	TRBV12-3/TRBV12-4	TRBJ2-3	TGTGCCAGCAGTTTAACTAGCGGGGATACGCAGTATTTT	CASSLTSGDTQYF
once	-	TRBV29-1	TRBJ2-7	TGCAGCGTTCGCGAAACAGGGTACGAGCAGTACTTC	CSVRETGYEQYF
once	TRBD1	TRBV7-3	TRBJ1-1	TGTGCCAGCAGCCTAGACAGGGACACTGAAGCTTTCTTT	CASSLDRDTEAFF
-	TRBD1	TRBV5-1	TRBJ2-7	TGCGCCAGCCGTCATTCCGGGACAGGGGGAGACGAGCAGTACTTC	CASRHSGTGGDEQYF
-	-	TRBV6-5	TRBJ2-1	TGTGCCAGTAAATTTTCCAGGGGCTCCTACAATGAGCAGTTCTTC	CASKFSRGSYNEQFF
-	TRBD2	TRBV27	TRBJ2-3	TGTGCCAGCAGTTTATCGGAGCGGGGGACCACAGATACGCAGTATTTT	CASSLSERGTTDTQYF
-	TRBD1	TRBV3-1/TRBV3-2	TRBJ2-7	TGTGCCAGCAGCCCGACAGGGAGCTCCTACGAGCAGTACTTC	CASSPTGSSYEQYF
-	-	TRBV20-1	TRBJ2-7	TGCAGTGCTAGTCATCAGCCACCATACGAGCAGTACTTC	CSASHQPPYEQYF
-	-	TRBV27	TRBJ1-1	TGTGCCAGCAGTTTATTAGGGTCAACTAACACTGAAGCTTTCTTT	CASSLLGSTNTEAFF
-	-	TRBV7-3	TRBJ2-6	TGTGCCAGCGGACCGCCGGGCAACGTCCTGACTTTC	CASGPPGNVLTF
once	-	TRBV3-1/TRBV3-2	TRBJ2-1	TGTGCCAGCAGCCAAGATCGTCTGGTCTGGGGTGAGCAGTTCTTC	CASSQDRLVWGEQFF
-	TRBD2	TRBV9	TRBJ2-3	TGTGCCAGCAGCCTCCTGTCAAGCGGGGGGGCAGATACGCAGTATTTT	CASSLLSSGGADTQYF
-	-	TRBV19	TRBJ2-2	TGTGCCAGTAGGAGAGGGATAACCGGGGAGCTGTTTTTT	CASRRGITGELFF
-	TRBD1	TRBV18	TRBJ2-1	TGTGCCAGCTCACCCTCCCCAGGGGGTGAGCAGTTCTTC	CASSPSPGGEQFF
-	-	TRBV21-1	TRBJ2-7	TGTGCCAGCAGCTCCCGGGACGGCTGCTCCTACTCCTACGAGCAGTACTTC	CASSSRDGCSYSYEQYF
-	-	TRBV7-3	TRBJ2-1	TGTGCCAGCAGCACGGACGGGAGCTCCTACAATGAGCAGTTCTTC	CASSTDGSSYNEQFF
-	TRBD1	TRBV18	TRBJ1-4	TGTGCCAGCTCACGGGACAGAAGGGAAAAACTGTTTTTT	CASSRDRREKLFF
-	-	TRBV28	TRBJ1-1	TGTGCCAGCAGTATCCAGAGTTTGAACACTGAAGCTTTCTTT	CASSIQSLNTEAFF
-	TRBD1	TRBV19	TRBJ2-7	TGTGCCAGTAGTATAGGACAGGGGAACGAGCAGTACTTC	CASSIGQGNEQYF
-	-	TRBV7-2	TRBJ2-3	TGTGCCAGCAGCTTCCAGGGGAGAAGGGCAGATACGCAGTATTTT	CASSFQGRRADTQYF
-	-	TRBV14	TRBJ1-1	TGTGCCAGCAGCCAAATTACCGGGTCTCCAAACACTGAAGCTTTCTTT	CASSQITGSPNTEAFF
once	TRBD1	TRBV11-2	TRBJ2-7	TGTGCCAGCAGCCCCGGGACAGGGTTTCTCTACGAGCAGTACTTC	CASSPGTGFLYEQYF
-	-	TRBV9	TRBJ2-2	TGTGCCAGCAGCGCTCGACTAGGAGGGGAGCTGTTTTTT	CASSARLGGELFF
-	TRBD1	TRBV7-2	TRBJ2-1	TGTGCCAGCAGCTTCAGGGGGCGATACAATGAGCAGTTCTTC	CASSFRGRYNEQFF
-	-	TRBV27	TRBJ2-3	TGTGCCAGCAGCCCCCGAGGGCTTAGCACAGATACGCAGTATTTT	CASSPRGLSTDTQYF
-	-	TRBV4-1	TRBJ1-6	TGCGCCAGCAGCCCCCAATCGGGGCAAAATTCACCCCTCCACTTT	CASSPQSGQNSPLHF
once	-	TRBV29-1	TRBJ1-4	TGCAGCGCGCAAAGAGTAACTAATGAAAAACTGTTTTTT	CSAQRVTNEKLFF